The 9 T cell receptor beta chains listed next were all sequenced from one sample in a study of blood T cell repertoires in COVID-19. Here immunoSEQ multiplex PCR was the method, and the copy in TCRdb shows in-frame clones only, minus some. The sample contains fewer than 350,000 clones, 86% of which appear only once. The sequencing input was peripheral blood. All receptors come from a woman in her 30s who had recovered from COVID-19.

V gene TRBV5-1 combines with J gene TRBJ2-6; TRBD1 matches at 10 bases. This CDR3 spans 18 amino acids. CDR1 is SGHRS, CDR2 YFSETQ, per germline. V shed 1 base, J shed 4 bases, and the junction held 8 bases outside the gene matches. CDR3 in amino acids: CASSLLGTGVSGANVLTF. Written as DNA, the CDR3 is TGCGCCAGCAGCTTGTTGGGGACAGGGGTGTCAGGGGCCAACGTCCTGACTTTC. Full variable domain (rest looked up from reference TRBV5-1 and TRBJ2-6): KAGVTQTPRYLIKTRGQQVTLSCSPISGHRSVSWYQQTPGQGLQFLFEYFSETQRNKGNFPGRFSGRQFSNSRSEMNVSTLELGDSALYLCASSLLGTGVSGANVLTFGAGSRLTVL.

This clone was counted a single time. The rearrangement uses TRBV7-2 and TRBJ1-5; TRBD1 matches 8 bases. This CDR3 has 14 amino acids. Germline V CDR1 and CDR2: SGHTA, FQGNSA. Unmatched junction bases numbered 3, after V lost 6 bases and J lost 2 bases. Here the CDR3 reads CASSGQGGNQPQHF. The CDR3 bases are TGTGCCAGCAGTGGACAGGGCGGCAATCAGCCCCAGCATTTT.

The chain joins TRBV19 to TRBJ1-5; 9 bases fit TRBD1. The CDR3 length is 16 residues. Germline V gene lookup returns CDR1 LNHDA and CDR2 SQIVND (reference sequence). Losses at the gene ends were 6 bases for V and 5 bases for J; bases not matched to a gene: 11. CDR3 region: CASSSMTGQGDQPQHF. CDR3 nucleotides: TGTGCCAGTAGCTCAATGACGGGACAGGGAGATCAGCCCCAGCATTTT. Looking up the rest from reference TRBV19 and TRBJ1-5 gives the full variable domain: DGGITQSPKYLFRKEGQNVTLSCEQNLNHDAMYWYRQDPGQGLRLIYYSQIVNDFQKGDIAEGYSVSREKKESFPLTVTSAQKNPTAFYLCASSSMTGQGDQPQHFGDGTRLSIL.

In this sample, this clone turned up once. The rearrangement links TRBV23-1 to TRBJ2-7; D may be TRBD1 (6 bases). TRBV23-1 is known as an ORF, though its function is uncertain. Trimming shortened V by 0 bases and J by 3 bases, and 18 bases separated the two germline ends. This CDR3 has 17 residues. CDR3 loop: CASSQSGSQGVFYEQYF. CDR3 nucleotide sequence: TGCGCCAGCAGTCAATCTGGTTCACAGGGAGTATTCTACGAGCAGTACTTC.

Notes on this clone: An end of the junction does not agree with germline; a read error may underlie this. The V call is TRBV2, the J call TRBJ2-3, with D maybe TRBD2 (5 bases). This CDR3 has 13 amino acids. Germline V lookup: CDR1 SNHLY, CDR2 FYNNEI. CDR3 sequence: CASTGGFTDTQYF. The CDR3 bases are TGTGCTAGCACTGGCGGGTTCACAGATACGCAGTATTTT.

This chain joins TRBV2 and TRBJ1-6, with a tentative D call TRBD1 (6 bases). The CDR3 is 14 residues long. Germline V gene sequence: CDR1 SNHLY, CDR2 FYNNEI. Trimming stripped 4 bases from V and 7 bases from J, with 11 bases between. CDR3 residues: CASSGGTSNSPLHF. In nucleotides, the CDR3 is TGTGCCAGCAGTGGTGGGACATCGAATTCACCCCTCCACTTT.

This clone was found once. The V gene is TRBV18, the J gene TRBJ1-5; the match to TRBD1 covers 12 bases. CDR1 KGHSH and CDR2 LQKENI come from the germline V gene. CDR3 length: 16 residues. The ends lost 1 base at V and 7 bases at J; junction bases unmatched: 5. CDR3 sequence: CASSPRGTGGAQPQHF. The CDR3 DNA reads TGTGCCAGCTCACCACGGGGGACAGGGGGCGCGCAGCCCCAGCATTTT.

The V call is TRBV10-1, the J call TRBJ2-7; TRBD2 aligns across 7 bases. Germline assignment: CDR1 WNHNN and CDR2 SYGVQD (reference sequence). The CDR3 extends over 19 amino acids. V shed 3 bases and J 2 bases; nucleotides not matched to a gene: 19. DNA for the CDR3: TGCGCCAGCAGTGACACCTCCCCGGTTGCCTCGCGGGGGACCTACGAGCAGTACTTC. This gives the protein CASSDTSPVASRGTYEQYF.

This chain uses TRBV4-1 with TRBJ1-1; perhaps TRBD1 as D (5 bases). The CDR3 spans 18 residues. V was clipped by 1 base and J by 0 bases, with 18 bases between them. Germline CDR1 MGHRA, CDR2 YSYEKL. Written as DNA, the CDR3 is TGCGCCAGCAGCCAAGGAGCGTTGGGGCGACGGATGAACACTGAAGCTTTCTTT. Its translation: CASSQGALGRRMNTEAFF.